This T cell receptor beta chain was identified in a study of CD8+CD57+ T cells in acquired aplastic anemia. On the study more broadly: Sorted CD4+ and CD8+ cells gave an average of around 3.3 ug of DNA. General observations from the study: About 30 CD8+ CDR3 sequences occurred in both the patients and the controls. Between patients and controls, CD8+ Simpson's diversity did not vary significantly.

The authors sequenced patients whose flow cytometry had shown CD8+CD57+ cell expansion. In the case of this clonotype: Its target is unknown. A much larger clone differs by one base, so this may be a read error.

Genomic DNA, serving as template, underwent TCR beta VDJ and CDR3 profiling. MiXCR was run by TCRdb on the reads, yielding one entry per CDR3 protein. The top ten hold more than 0.95% of the sample, which has 150,000 to 200,000 distinct CDR3 sequences, 40% to 55% seen once. This CDR3 comprises 16 residues. Germline V gene lookup returns CDR1 SGHRS and CDR2 YFSETQ. V shed 0 bases and J shed 0 bases, with 10 bases lying between them. The sequencing input was sorted CD4+, CD8+, or CD8+CD57+ T cells (not recorded which) from PBMCs. The chain joins TRBV5-1 to TRBJ2-1; TRBD1 or TRBD2 may be the D gene (5 bases each). The sequence came from a human donor with aplastic anemia. CDR3 protein: CASSLAGRCSYNEQFF. In DNA form, the CDR3 reads TGCGCCAGCAGCTTGGCGGGACGGTGCTCCTACAATGAGCAGTTCTTC.